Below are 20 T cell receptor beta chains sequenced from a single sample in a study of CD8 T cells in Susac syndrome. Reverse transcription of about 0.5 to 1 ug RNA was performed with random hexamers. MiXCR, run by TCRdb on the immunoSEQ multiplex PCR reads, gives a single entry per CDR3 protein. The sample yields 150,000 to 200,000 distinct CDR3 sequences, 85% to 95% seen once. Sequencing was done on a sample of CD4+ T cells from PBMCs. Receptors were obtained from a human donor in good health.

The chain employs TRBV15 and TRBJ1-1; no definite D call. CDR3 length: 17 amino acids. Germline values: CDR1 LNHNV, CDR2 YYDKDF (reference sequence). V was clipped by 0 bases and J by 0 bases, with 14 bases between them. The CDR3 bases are TGTGCCACCAGCAGAGATAGTTCCGCCCATCTGAACACTGAAGCTTTCTTT. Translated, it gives CATSRDSSAHLNTEAFF.

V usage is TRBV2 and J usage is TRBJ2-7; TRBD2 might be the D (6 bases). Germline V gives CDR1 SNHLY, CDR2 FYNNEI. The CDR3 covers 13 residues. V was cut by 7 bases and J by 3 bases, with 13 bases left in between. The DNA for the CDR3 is TGTGCCAGCAAGTGGGGGGAAAACTACGAGCAGTACTTC. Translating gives CASKWGENYEQYF.

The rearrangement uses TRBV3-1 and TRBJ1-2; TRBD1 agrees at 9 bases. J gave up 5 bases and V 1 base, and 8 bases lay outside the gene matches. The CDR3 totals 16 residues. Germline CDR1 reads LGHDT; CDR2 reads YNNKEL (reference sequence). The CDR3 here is CASSQGGTGRAYGYTF. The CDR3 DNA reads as TGTGCCAGCAGCCAAGGTGGGACAGGGAGGGCGTATGGCTACACCTTC.

The CDR3 bases are TGTGCCAGCACCTTAGCGGGGGCCCTCACAGATACGCAGTATTTT. It is translated as CASTLAGALTDTQYF. This rearrangement joins TRBV6-1 to TRBJ2-3, with 9 bases matching TRBD2. J lost 2 bases, V lost 7 bases, and 7 bases had no gene match. The CDR3 covers 15 residues. Germline V gene sequence: CDR1 MNHNS, CDR2 SASEGT.

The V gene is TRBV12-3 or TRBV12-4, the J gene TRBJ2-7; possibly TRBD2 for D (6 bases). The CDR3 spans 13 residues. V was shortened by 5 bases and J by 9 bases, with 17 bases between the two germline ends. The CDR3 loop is CASSGGLPLGQYF. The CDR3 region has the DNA TGTGCCAGCAGTGGGGGACTTCCCCTGGGGCAGTACTTC.

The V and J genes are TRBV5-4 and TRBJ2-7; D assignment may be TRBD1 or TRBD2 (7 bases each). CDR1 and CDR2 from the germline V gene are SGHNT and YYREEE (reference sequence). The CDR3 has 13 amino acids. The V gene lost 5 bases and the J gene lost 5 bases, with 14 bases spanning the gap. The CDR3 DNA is TGTGCCAGCAGGTCTTCAGGGGGGGACGAGCAGTACTTC. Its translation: CASRSSGGDEQYF.

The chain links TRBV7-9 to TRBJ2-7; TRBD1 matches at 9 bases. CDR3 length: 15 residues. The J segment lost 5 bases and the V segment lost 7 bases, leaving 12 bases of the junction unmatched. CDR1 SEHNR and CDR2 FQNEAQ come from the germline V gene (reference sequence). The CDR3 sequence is CASTPFGQGFHEQYF. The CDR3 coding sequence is TGTGCCAGCACTCCTTTTGGACAGGGGTTCCACGAGCAGTACTTC.

The CDR3 reads CSVVFLLMNTEAFF. The CDR3 DNA is TGCAGCGTTGTCTTCCTACTGATGAACACTGAAGCTTTCTTT. V and J are TRBV29-1 and TRBJ1-1, with unresolved D. This CDR3 region has 14 residues. The germline V gene has CDR1 SQVTM and CDR2 ANQGSEA. Deletions cut 4 bases from V and 0 bases from J, with 12 bases between.

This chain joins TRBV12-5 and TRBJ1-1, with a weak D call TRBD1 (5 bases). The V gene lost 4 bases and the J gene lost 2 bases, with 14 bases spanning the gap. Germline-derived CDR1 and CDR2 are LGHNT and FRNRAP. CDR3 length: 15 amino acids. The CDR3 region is CASGSPFRVNTEAFF. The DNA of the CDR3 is TGTGCTAGTGGTTCCCCTTTCAGGGTTAACACTGAAGCTTTCTTT. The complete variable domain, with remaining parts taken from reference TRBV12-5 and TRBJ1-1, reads DARVTQTPRHKVTEMGQEVTMRCQPILGHNTVFWYRQTMMQGLELLAYFRNRAPLDDSGMPKDRFSAEMPDATLATLKIQPSEPRDSAVYFCASGSPFRVNTEAFFGQGTRLTVV.

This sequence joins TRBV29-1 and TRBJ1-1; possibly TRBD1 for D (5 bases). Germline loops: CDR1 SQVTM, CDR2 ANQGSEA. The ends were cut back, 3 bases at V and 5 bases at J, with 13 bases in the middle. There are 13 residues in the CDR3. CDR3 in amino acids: CSVEAQGLTEAFF. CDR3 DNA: TGCAGCGTTGAGGCTCAGGGCCTAACTGAAGCTTTCTTT.

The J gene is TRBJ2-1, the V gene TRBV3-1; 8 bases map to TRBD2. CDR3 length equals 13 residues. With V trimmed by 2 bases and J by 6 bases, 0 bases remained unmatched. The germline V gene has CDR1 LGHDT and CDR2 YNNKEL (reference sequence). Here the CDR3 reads CASSQRGGNEQFF. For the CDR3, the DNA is TGTGCCAGCAGCCAACGGGGGGGCAATGAGCAGTTCTTC.

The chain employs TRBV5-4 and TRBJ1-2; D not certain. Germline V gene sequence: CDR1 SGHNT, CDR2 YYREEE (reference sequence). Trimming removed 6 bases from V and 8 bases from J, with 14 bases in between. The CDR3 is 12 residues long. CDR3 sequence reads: CASTRYGEGYTF. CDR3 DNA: TGTGCCAGCACCCGTTATGGTGAGGGCTACACCTTC. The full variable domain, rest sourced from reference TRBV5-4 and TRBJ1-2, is ETGVTQSPTHLIKTRGQQVTLRCSSQSGHNTVSWYQQALGQGPQFIFQYYREEENGRGNFPPRFSGLQFPNYSSELNVNALELDDSALYLCASTRYGEGYTFGSGTRLTVV.

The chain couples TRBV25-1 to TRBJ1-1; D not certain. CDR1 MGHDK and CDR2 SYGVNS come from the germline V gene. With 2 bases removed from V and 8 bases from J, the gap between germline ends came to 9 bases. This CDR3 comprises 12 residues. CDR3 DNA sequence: TGTGCCAGCAGTGAAATAGACGCCGAAGCTTTCTTT. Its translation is CASSEIDAEAFF. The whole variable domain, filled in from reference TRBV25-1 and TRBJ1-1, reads EADIYQTPRYLVIGTGKKITLECSQTMGHDKMYWYQQDPGMELHLIHYSYGVNSTEKGDLSSESTVSRIRTEHFPLTLESARPSHTSQYLCASSEIDAEAFFGQGTRLTVV.

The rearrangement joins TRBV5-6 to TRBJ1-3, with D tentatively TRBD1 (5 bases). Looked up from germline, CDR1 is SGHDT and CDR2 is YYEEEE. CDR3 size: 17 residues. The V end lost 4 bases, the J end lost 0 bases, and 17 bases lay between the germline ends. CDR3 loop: CASSQGRWSSSGNTIYF. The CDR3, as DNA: TGTGCCAGCAGCCAGGGCCGTTGGTCGTCCTCTGGAAACACCATATATTTT.

CDR3 in DNA: TGTGCCACCAGTGATCCGCGGGGGCCGGGGGATGAGCAGTTCTTC. The encoded protein is CATSDPRGPGDEQFF. The chain is built from TRBV24-1 and TRBJ2-1; the D gene is possibly TRBD2 (7 bases). The length of the CDR3 is 15 residues. The V gene lost 3 bases and the J gene lost 8 bases, with 16 bases spanning the gap. Germline CDR1 reads KGHDR; CDR2 reads SFDVKD.

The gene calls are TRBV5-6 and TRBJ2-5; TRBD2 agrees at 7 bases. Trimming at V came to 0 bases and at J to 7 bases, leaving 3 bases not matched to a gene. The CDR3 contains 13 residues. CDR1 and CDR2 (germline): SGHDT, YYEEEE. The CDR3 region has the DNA TGTGCCAGCAGCTTGGAGGAGCGGGGGACCCAGTACTTC. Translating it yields CASSLEERGTQYF.

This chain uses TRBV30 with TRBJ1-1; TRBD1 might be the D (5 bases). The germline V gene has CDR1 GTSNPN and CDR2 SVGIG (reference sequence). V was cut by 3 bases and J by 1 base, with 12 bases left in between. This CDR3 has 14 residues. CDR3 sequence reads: CAWRFGAWNTEAFF. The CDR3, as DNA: TGTGCCTGGAGGTTCGGGGCATGGAACACTGAAGCTTTCTTT. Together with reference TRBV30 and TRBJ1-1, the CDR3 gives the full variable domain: SQTIHQWPATLVQPVGSPLSLECTVEGTSNPNLYWYRQAAGRGLQLLFYSVGIGQISSEVPQNLSASRPQDRQFILSSKKLLLSDSGFYLCAWRFGAWNTEAFFGQGTRLTVV.

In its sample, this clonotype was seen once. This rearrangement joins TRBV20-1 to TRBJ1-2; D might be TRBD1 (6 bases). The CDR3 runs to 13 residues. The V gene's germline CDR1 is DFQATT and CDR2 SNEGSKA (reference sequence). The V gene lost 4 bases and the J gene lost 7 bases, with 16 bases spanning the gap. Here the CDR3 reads CSATLGGLRGYTF. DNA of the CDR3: TGCAGTGCTACACTAGGGGGATTGCGTGGCTACACCTTC.

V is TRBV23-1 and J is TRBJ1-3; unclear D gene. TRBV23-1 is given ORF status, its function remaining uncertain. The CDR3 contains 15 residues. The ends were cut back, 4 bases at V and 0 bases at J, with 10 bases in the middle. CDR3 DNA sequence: TGCGCCAGCAGTCCCTGGGAGGACTCTGGAAACACCATATATTTT. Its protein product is CASSPWEDSGNTIYF.

CDR3 amino acids: CSVAQIEAFF. DNA for the CDR3: TGCAGCGTTGCCCAGATTGAAGCTTTCTTT. The chain employs TRBV29-1 and TRBJ1-1; no reliable D call. Per the germline V gene, CDR1 is SQVTM and CDR2 is ANQGSEA. The CDR3 runs to 10 residues. Trimming removed 4 bases at V and 7 bases at J, with 7 bases between.